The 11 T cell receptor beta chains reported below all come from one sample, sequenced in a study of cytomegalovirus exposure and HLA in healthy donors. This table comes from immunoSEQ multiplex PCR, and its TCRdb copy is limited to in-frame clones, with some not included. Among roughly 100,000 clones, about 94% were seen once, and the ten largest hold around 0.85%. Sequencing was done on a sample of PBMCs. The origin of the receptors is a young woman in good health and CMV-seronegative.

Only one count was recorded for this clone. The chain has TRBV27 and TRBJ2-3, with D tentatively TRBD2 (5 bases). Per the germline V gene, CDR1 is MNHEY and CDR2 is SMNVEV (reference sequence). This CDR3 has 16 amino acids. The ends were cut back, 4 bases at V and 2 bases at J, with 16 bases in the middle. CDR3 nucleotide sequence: TGTGCCAGCAGTTCCTTAGGACGGGGATACACAGATACGCAGTATTTT. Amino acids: CASSSLGRGYTDTQYF.

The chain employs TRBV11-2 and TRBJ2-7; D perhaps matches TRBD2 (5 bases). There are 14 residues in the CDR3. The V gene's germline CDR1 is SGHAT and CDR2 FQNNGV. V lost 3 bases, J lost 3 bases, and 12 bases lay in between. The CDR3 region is CASSFDGRDYEQYF. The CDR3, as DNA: TGTGCCAGCAGCTTCGACGGACGGGACTACGAGCAGTACTTC.

In nucleotides, the CDR3 is TGTGCCAGCAGCCGGGACAGGGGGTCAGATACGCAGTATTTT. Its translation: CASSRDRGSDTQYF. The chain employs TRBV6-1 and TRBJ2-3, with 11 bases identical to TRBD1. Germline V gene sequence: CDR1 MNHNS, CDR2 SASEGT. The trim removed 6 bases at V and 4 bases at J, leaving 3 bases unmatched. This CDR3 is built from 14 residues.

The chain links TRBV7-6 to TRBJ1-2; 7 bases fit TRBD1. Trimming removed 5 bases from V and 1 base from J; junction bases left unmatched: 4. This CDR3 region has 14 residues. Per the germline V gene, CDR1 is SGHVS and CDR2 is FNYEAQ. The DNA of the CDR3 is TGTGCCAGCAGCCCGGGACAGAATAACTATGGCTACACCTTC. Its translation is CASSPGQNNYGYTF.

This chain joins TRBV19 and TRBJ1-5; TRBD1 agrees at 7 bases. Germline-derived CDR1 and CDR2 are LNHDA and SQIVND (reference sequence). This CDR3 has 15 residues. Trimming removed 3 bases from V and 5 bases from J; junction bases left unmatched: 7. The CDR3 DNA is TGTGCCAGTAGTATCCGCAGGGGGGTGGATCAGCCCCAGCATTTT. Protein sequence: CASSIRRGVDQPQHF.

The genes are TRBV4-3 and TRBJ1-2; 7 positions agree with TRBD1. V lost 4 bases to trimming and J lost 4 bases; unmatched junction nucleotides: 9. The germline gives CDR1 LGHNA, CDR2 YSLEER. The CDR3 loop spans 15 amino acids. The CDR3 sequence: CASSRSDRDLYGYTF. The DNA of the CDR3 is TGCGCCAGCAGCCGCTCAGACAGGGACCTCTATGGCTACACCTTC.

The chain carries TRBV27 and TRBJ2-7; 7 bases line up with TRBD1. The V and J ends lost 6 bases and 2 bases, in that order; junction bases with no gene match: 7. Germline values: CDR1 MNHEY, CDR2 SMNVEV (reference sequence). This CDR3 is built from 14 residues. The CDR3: CASRPGGSPYEQYF. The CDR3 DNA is TGTGCCAGCAGACCAGGGGGTTCGCCCTACGAGCAGTACTTC.

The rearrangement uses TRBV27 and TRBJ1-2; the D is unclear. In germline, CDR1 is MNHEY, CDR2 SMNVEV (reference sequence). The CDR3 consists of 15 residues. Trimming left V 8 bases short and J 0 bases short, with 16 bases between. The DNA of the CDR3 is TGTGCCAGCCAGCCGCGCCGGGGTCCTAACTATGGCTACACCTTC. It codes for CASQPRRGPNYGYTF.

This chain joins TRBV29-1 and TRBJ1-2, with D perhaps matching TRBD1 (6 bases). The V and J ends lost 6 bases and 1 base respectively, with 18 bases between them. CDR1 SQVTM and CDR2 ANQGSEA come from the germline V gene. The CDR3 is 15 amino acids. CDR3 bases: TGCAGCGTGGGGGGCCCGGGAGGAGGTAACTATGGCTACACCTTC. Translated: CSVGGPGGGNYGYTF.

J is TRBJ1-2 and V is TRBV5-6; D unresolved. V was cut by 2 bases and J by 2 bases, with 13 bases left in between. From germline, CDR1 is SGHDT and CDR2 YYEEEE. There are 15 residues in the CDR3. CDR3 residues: CASSFPDTRNYGYTF. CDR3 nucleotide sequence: TGTGCCAGCAGCTTTCCCGACACACGCAACTATGGCTACACCTTC.

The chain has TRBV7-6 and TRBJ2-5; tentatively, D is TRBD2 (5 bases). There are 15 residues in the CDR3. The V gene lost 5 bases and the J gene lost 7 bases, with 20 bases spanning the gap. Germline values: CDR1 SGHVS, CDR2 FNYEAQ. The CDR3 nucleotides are TGTGCCAGCAGCCCCTCGAGGGATGGGAAAGCGACCCAGTACTTC. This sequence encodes CASSPSRDGKATQYF.